Listed below are T cell receptor beta chains from one sample, sequenced in a study of shared clonotypes between healthy human individuals. The table came from immunoSEQ multiplex PCR; TCRdb's copy has only in-frame clones and leaves some out. The data hold roughly 1 million clones, with 65% to 75% observed a single time. The sequencing input was memory CD4+ T cells sorted from blood. Every receptor here comes from a man aged 18 to 29 in good health. Each CDR3 is given with its conserved first and last residue. A D gene is named only where the DNA matches it firmly. Only part of the rows carry a size: once, few, many, or a class if the clone is expanded.

j_gene,d_gene,abundance,v_gene,CDR3aa,CDR3nt
TRBJ2-5,.,.,TRBV5-1,CASSFAAGSQETQYF,TGCGCCAGCAGCTTCGCAGCGGGCTCCCAAGAGACCCAGTACTTC
TRBJ1-3,.,.,TRBV9,CASTLGGSGNTIYF,TGTGCCAGCACCCTAGGGGGCTCTGGAAACACCATATATTTT
TRBJ2-1,.,.,TRBV21-1,CASNYNEQFF,TGTGCCAGCAACTACAATGAGCAGTTCTTC
TRBJ1-5,.,.,TRBV6-1,CASREDSSNQPQHF,TGTGCCAGCAGGGAAGACAGTAGCAATCAGCCCCAGCATTTT
TRBJ1-5,.,.,TRBV19,CASSRGTIQPQHF,TGTGCCAGTAGTAGAGGGACAATTCAGCCCCAGCATTTT
TRBJ1-5,.,few,TRBV12-2,CASRLGPGPGIQPQHF,TGTGCAAGTCGCTTAGGTCCGGGACCGGGAATACAGCCCCAGCATTTT
TRBJ2-7,.,.,TRBV7-2,CASSRGTQFSYEQYF,TGTGCCAGCAGCAGAGGGACCCAATTTTCCTACGAGCAGTACTTC
TRBJ1-4,TRBD1,few,TRBV7-2,CASSRPGQGEEKLFF,TGTGCCAGCAGTCGTCCGGGACAGGGTGAAGAAAAACTGTTTTTT
TRBJ2-1,.,.,TRBV6-5,CASSLDWTGEQFF,TGTGCCAGCAGCTTAGACTGGACCGGTGAGCAGTTCTTC
TRBJ1-6,.,.,TRBV18,CASSPREGSYNSPLHF,TGTGCCAGCTCACCACGCGAGGGCTCCTATAATTCACCCCTCCACTTT
TRBJ1-4,.,once,TRBV30,CAWSVRGGREKLFF,TGTGCCTGGAGTGTACGGGGGGGGCGTGAAAAACTGTTTTTT
TRBJ2-6,.,.,TRBV5-1,CASSLQPQNSGANVLTF,TGCGCCAGCAGCTTGCAACCACAAAACTCTGGGGCCAACGTCCTGACTTTC
TRBJ1-6,TRBD1,.,TRBV6-5,CASSWTGSNSPLHF,TGTGCCAGCAGTTGGACAGGGTCTAATTCACCCCTCCACTTT
TRBJ2-2,.,few,TRBV2,CASSRSPDAGELFF,TGTGCCAGCAGCCGAAGTCCGGACGCCGGGGAGCTGTTTTTT
TRBJ2-6,TRBD2,.,TRBV18,CASSPGSGGLQSGANVLTF,TGTGCCAGCTCACCAGGAAGCGGGGGGCTCCAGTCTGGGGCCAACGTCCTGACTTTC
TRBJ1-2,.,.,TRBV4-1,CASSRAGDPLYGYTF,TGCGCCAGCAGCCGAGCAGGGGACCCCCTCTATGGCTACACCTTC
TRBJ2-3,TRBD2,.,TRBV7-8,CASSSWGSGNTDTQYF,TGTGCCAGCAGCTCCTGGGGTAGCGGGAACACAGATACGCAGTATTTT
TRBJ2-6,TRBD2,.,TRBV19,CASSPRTSGKSGANVLTF,TGTGCCAGTAGTCCAAGGACTAGCGGGAAATCTGGGGCCAACGTCCTGACTTTC
TRBJ2-5,.,.,TRBV5-1,CASSPGPGSGTQYF,TGCGCCAGCAGCCCTGGCCCCGGGTCGGGGACCCAGTACTTC
TRBJ2-7,TRBD2,.,TRBV2,CASKTSGRAWDEQYF,TGTGCCAGCAAAACTAGCGGGAGGGCGTGGGACGAGCAGTACTTC
TRBJ1-2,TRBD1,.,TRBV19,CATLGTDYGYTF,TGTGCCACCCTAGGGACAGACTATGGCTACACCTTC
TRBJ1-4,.,.,TRBV9,CASSVAPTATNEKLFF,TGTGCCAGCAGCGTAGCACCGACGGCAACTAATGAAAAACTGTTTTTT
TRBJ2-1,TRBD1,.,TRBV4-1,CASSHEIGGWYGNEQFF,TGCGCCAGCAGCCACGAGATAGGGGGCTGGTACGGCAATGAGCAGTTCTTC
TRBJ2-7,.,.,TRBV7-2,CASSLVPSFYEQYF,TGTGCCAGCAGCTTAGTTCCCTCTTTCTACGAGCAGTACTTC
TRBJ2-3,TRBD2,.,TRBV13,CASSFGTSFGDTQYF,TGTGCCAGCAGCTTCGGGACTAGCTTCGGAGATACGCAGTATTTT
TRBJ1-4,.,.,TRBV6-5,CASSSGRKLFF,TGTGCCAGCAGCTCCGGACGGAAACTGTTTTTT
TRBJ1-1,.,.,TRBV7-2,CASSSRGNRQSTEAFF,TGTGCCAGCAGCTCCCGGGGAAATCGGCAGTCCACTGAAGCTTTCTTT
TRBJ1-6,.,.,TRBV27,CASSSGTSYNSPLHF,TGTGCCAGCAGTTCCGGGACATCCTATAATTCACCCCTCCACTTT
TRBJ1-5,TRBD1,.,TRBV18,CASSPSGGGQPQHF,TGTGCCAGCTCGCCCTCAGGGGGTGGTCAGCCCCAGCATTTT
TRBJ2-2,TRBD1,.,TRBV11-1,CASSRQGVEGNTGELFF,TGTGCCAGCAGCCGACAGGGGGTAGAGGGAAACACCGGGGAGCTGTTTTTT
TRBJ1-6,TRBD1,few,TRBV18,CASSLIGTGVNSPLHF,TGTGCCAGCTCGCTTATCGGGACAGGGGTCAATTCACCCCTCCACTTT
TRBJ1-6,.,.,TRBV2,CASSERGNYNSPLHF,TGTGCCAGCAGTGAAAGAGGGAACTATAATTCACCCCTCCACTTT
TRBJ2-5,.,once,TRBV10-2,CATHGVGLGETQYF,TGCGCCACCCACGGCGTGGGGCTGGGGGAGACCCAGTACTTC
TRBJ2-3,.,once,TRBV4-3,CASSQDSAYTQYF,TGCGCCAGCAGCCAAGATAGCGCCTATACGCAGTATTTT
TRBJ2-7,TRBD2,.,TRBV6-5,CASSYSTTLAQEQYF,TGTGCCAGCAGTTACTCGACGACACTAGCGCAAGAGCAGTACTTC
TRBJ2-3,TRBD2,.,TRBV11-2,CASSLVWLAGDLADTQYF,TGTGCCAGCAGCTTAGTGTGGCTAGCGGGGGATCTAGCAGATACGCAGTATTTT
TRBJ2-3,.,.,TRBV7-9,CASSGESRADTQYF,TGTGCCAGCTCCGGGGAGTCGCGCGCAGATACGCAGTATTTT
TRBJ2-7,TRBD2,.,TRBV7-9,CASSEVKRGSYEQYF,TGTGCCAGCAGCGAGGTAAAGCGGGGTTCCTACGAGCAGTACTTC
TRBJ2-1,.,.,TRBV6-6,CASSYFEGADEQFF,TGTGCCAGCAGTTACTTCGAGGGAGCAGATGAGCAGTTCTTC
TRBJ2-3,.,.,TRBV2,CASSDSLQQEYF,TGTGCCAGCAGTGATAGCCTGCAACAAGAGTATTTT
TRBJ1-1,.,.,TRBV15,CATRGIAPNTEAFF,TGTGCCACCAGGGGGATTGCTCCGAACACTGAAGCTTTCTTT
TRBJ1-6,.,.,TRBV6-6,CASSYSGQDNSPLHF,TGTGCCAGCAGTTACTCTGGTCAGGATAATTCACCCCTCCACTTT
TRBJ2-5,.,.,TRBV4-2,CASSQQVYQETQYF,TGTGCCAGCAGTCAACAGGTGTACCAAGAGACCCAGTACTTC
TRBJ2-3,.,.,TRBV30,CASRQTNTDTQYF,TGTGCCTCCCGACAGACAAACACAGATACGCAGTATTTT
TRBJ1-1,.,.,TRBV28,CASSLPALNTEAFF,TGTGCCAGCAGTTTACCAGCATTGAACACTGAAGCTTTCTTT
TRBJ2-7,TRBD1,many,TRBV19,CATTTGTGSSYEQYF,TGTGCCACCACAACCGGGACAGGGAGCTCCTACGAGCAGTACTTC
TRBJ1-5,.,.,TRBV11-2,CASSLTGYSNQPQHF,TGTGCCAGCAGCCTAACAGGATATAGCAATCAGCCCCAGCATTTT
TRBJ2-1,.,.,TRBV7-6,CASSSSRSGGVNEQFF,TGTGCCAGCAGCTCCAGCCGGTCTGGGGGCGTAAATGAGCAGTTCTTC
TRBJ2-1,TRBD1,.,TRBV7-9,CASGPFRGNSYNEQFF,TGTGCCAGCGGACCCTTCAGGGGGAACTCCTACAATGAGCAGTTCTTC
TRBJ2-2,.,.,TRBV11-3,CASSLGQAAGELFF,TGTGCCAGCAGCTTAGGACAGGCTGCCGGGGAGCTGTTTTTT
TRBJ1-5,.,.,TRBV7-9,CASSSGSAHQPQHF,TGTGCCAGCAGCTCCGGATCGGCGCATCAGCCCCAGCATTTT
TRBJ2-5,TRBD1,.,TRBV7-8,CASSHNRGETQYF,TGTGCCAGCAGCCACAACAGGGGTGAGACCCAGTACTTC
TRBJ2-3,.,.,TRBV11-1,CASSLWESSDTQYF,TGTGCCAGCAGCTTGTGGGAGAGCTCAGATACGCAGTATTTT
TRBJ1-4,.,.,TRBV18,CASSTQVVGGDEKLFF,TGTGCCAGCTCCACTCAAGTAGTGGGAGGCGATGAAAAACTGTTTTTT
TRBJ2-2,.,.,TRBV5-1,CASSYGGAAGELFF,TGCGCCAGCAGCTACGGAGGAGCGGCCGGGGAGCTGTTTTTT